These 32 T cell receptor beta chains originate from one sample sequenced in a study of blood T cell repertoires in COVID-19. The protocol was immunoSEQ multiplex PCR, while the TCRdb copy is restricted to in-frame clones and leaves out a portion. This sample has approximately 64,000 clones; approximately 88% occur once, and the top ten carry less than 55%. Sample: peripheral blood. Receptors were obtained from a woman aged 55-69 years with COVID-19, enrolled during active disease.

The V and J genes are TRBV11-3 and TRBJ2-7, with 10 bases fitting TRBD1. From germline, CDR1 is SGHNT and CDR2 YENEEA. This CDR3 region has 14 residues. Trimming at V came to 1 base and at J to 7 bases, leaving 4 bases not matched to a gene. CDR3 sequence: CASSLGTGGREQYF. For the CDR3, the DNA is TGTGCCAGCAGCTTAGGGACAGGGGGAAGGGAGCAGTACTTC.

This clone was observed a handful of times. The chain recombines TRBV6-2 or TRBV6-3 with TRBJ1-6; D not resolved. Germline V lookup: CDR1 MNHEY, CDR2 SVGEGT. This CDR3 is built from 13 residues. V was cut by 2 bases and J by 8 bases, with 7 bases left in between. Written as DNA, the CDR3 is TGTGCCAGCAGTTACCGGGGTTATTCACCCCTCCACTTT. It codes for CASSYRGYSPLHF.

The gene calls are TRBV3-1 (or the pseudogene TRBV3-2) and TRBJ2-7; 9 bases align to TRBD2. The germline gives CDR1 LGHDT, CDR2 YNNKEL (reference sequence). The CDR3 contains 17 residues. V was pared by 1 base and J by 0 bases, with 7 bases of the junction left unmatched. CDR3 loop: CASSQGAWRGGSYEQYF. The CDR3, as DNA: TGTGCCAGCAGCCAAGGGGCTTGGCGGGGGGGCTCCTACGAGCAGTACTTC.

A remark on this clone: An end of the junction differs from the germline gene, which may be a read error. This chain joins TRBV4-3 and TRBJ1-6; the D gene is possibly TRBD1 (6 bases). The germline CDR1 and CDR2 sequences are LGHNA and YSLEER. This CDR3 spans 16 amino acids. CDR3 sequence reads: CATLNREGFYDSPLHF. CDR3 coding DNA: TGCGCGACCCTGAACAGGGAGGGCTTCTATGATTCACCCCTCCACTTT.

This chain joins TRBV27 and TRBJ2-7; D perhaps matches TRBD2 (5 bases). V lost 3 bases and J lost 7, with 16 bases in between. The CDR3 covers 14 residues. Looked up from germline, CDR1 is MNHEY and CDR2 is SMNVEV (reference sequence). CDR3 loop: CASSFEGGSGEQYF. CDR3 sequence (DNA): TGTGCCAGCAGTTTTGAAGGAGGATCTGGGGAGCAGTACTTC.

Notes on this clone: Other DNA sequences in this sample translate to the same CDR3. The chain uses TRBV12-3 or TRBV12-4 and TRBJ1-1; D is unclear. With 6 bases removed from V and 1 base from J, the gap between germline ends came to 6 bases. The CDR3 totals 12 residues. The CDR3 DNA is TGTGCCAGCAGCAGAGGGAACACTGAAGCTTTCTTT. Translating gives CASSRGNTEAFF.

The chain has TRBV6-2 or TRBV6-3 and TRBJ2-7; no firm D call. In germline, CDR1 is MNHEY, CDR2 SVGEGT. This CDR3 region has 14 residues. V lost 2 bases, J lost 5 bases, and 13 bases lay in between. The CDR3 protein is CASSYVRRVDEQYF. CDR3 DNA sequence: TGTGCCAGCAGTTACGTTCGTCGCGTGGACGAGCAGTACTTC.

The chain combines TRBV28 with TRBJ1-2; D is unresolved. Trimming cost V 6 bases and J 4 bases, with 12 bases left between them. The CDR3 contains 13 residues. The V gene's germline CDR1 is MDHEN and CDR2 SYDVKM. The CDR3 reads CASRITVGYGYTF. For the CDR3, the DNA is TGTGCCAGCAGGATAACAGTGGGCTATGGCTACACCTTC.

The sample holds one count of this clone. CDR3 in DNA: TGTGCCAGCAGCGCCGGGGGTGGAAACACCATATATTTT. Translation gives CASSAGGGNTIYF. This chain uses TRBV9 with TRBJ1-3, with D perhaps TRBD1 (5 bases). The CDR3 length is 13 residues. The V gene lost 3 bases and the J gene lost 3 bases, with 7 bases spanning the gap. The V gene's germline CDR1 is SGDLS and CDR2 YYNGEE.

The chain carries TRBV24-1 and TRBJ2-3, with a possible D match to TRBD1 (6 bases). The length of the CDR3 is 15 residues. Germline V gives CDR1 KGHDR, CDR2 SFDVKD. V lost 2 bases and J lost 4, with 12 bases in between. CDR3 protein: CATSDSTGFADTQYF. DNA for the CDR3: TGTGCCACCAGTGATTCAACAGGGTTCGCAGATACGCAGTATTTT.

The chain is built from TRBV29-1 and TRBJ2-2, with TRBD2 matching 8 bases. V lost 7 bases, J lost 4 bases, and 11 bases stayed unmatched. The CDR3 is made up of 15 amino acids. Germline assignment: CDR1 SQVTM and CDR2 ANQGSEA. Written as DNA, the CDR3 is TGCAGCGCTCATAGCGGGGACGGGTCCACCGGGGAGCTGTTTTTT. Protein: CSAHSGDGSTGELFF.

The chain's CDR3 is CASSFSTAEAFF. In DNA form, the CDR3 reads TGTGCCAGCAGTTTTTCAACGGCTGAAGCTTTCTTT. The chain carries TRBV12-3 or TRBV12-4 and TRBJ1-1; D call uncertain. The CDR3 extends over 12 amino acids. Trimming took off 3 bases at V and 6 bases at J, with 8 bases between the two ends.

The chain couples TRBV24-1 to TRBJ2-1; D is perhaps TRBD1 (6 bases). Germline CDR1 KGHDR, CDR2 SFDVKD. CDR3 length: 15 residues. With 0 bases removed from V and 1 base from J, the gap between germline ends came to 6 bases. CDR3 DNA sequence: TGTGCCACCAGTGATTTGCAGGGGTCCTACAATGAGCAGTTCTTC. It yields the protein CATSDLQGSYNEQFF.

V gene TRBV11-2 combines with J gene TRBJ2-3; TRBD2 agrees at 11 bases. The CDR3 has 17 residues. From germline, CDR1 is SGHAT and CDR2 FQNNGV. The trim removed 5 bases at V and 1 base at J, leaving 8 bases unmatched. CDR3 protein: CASSLRGSGGGTDTQYF. The CDR3 nucleotides read TGTGCCAGCAGCCTCCGAGGTAGCGGGGGGGGCACAGATACGCAGTATTTT.

The chain uses TRBV6-2 or TRBV6-3 and TRBJ1-1, with 8 nucleotides matching TRBD1. Trimming took 2 bases from V and 5 from J; bases not matched to a gene: 13. CDR1 is MNHEY, CDR2 SVGEGT, per germline. The CDR3 is 17 residues long. CDR3 sequence: CASSYNLRDRQNTEAFF. The CDR3 nucleotides are TGTGCCAGCAGTTACAACCTACGGGACAGGCAAAATACTGAAGCTTTCTTT.

The chain couples TRBV2 to TRBJ1-3, with 7 bases lining up with TRBD1. CDR1 is SNHLY, CDR2 FYNNEI, per germline. This CDR3 is built from 15 residues. Trimming cost V 5 bases and J 0 bases; bases outside gene matches: 4. CDR3 in amino acids: CASSLGQFSGNTIYF. The CDR3 DNA reads as TGTGCCAGCAGTCTGGGACAGTTCTCTGGAAACACCATATATTTT. The whole variable domain, remainder taken from reference TRBV2 and TRBJ1-3, is EPEVTQTPSHQVTQMGQEVILRCVPISNHLYFYWYRQILGQKVEFLVSFYNNEISEKSEIFDDQFSVERPDGSNFTLKIRSTKLEDSAMYFCASSLGQFSGNTIYFGEGSWLTVV.

This rearrangement joins TRBV6-5 to TRBJ2-7; 7 nucleotides align to TRBD2. Germline trimming cut 4 bases from V and 0 bases from J; bases unmatched to any gene: 9. Germline CDR1 and CDR2: MNHEY and SVGAGI. The CDR3 is 16 residues long. CDR3 sequence: CASSSRLADFSYEQYF. For the CDR3, the DNA is TGTGCCAGCAGTTCCCGGCTAGCGGACTTCTCCTACGAGCAGTACTTC.

The rearrangement links TRBV18 to TRBJ2-3; TRBD2 matches at 8 bases. V lost 2 bases, J lost 8 bases, and 6 bases stayed unmatched. Germline loops: CDR1 KGHSH, CDR2 LQKENI. The CDR3 is 14 amino acids. CDR3 sequence reads: CASSPMREAGTQYF. CDR3 bases: TGTGCCAGCTCACCAATGCGGGAGGCTGGTACGCAGTATTTT.

The V and J genes are TRBV5-1 and TRBJ1-4; 8 bases fit TRBD1. CDR3 length: 14 residues. Germline V lookup: CDR1 SGHRS, CDR2 YFSETQ. V dropped 2 bases and J dropped 8; count of bases not matched to a gene: 5. The CDR3 protein is CASSFQGAQEKLFF. As DNA, the CDR3 is TGCGCCAGCAGCTTCCAGGGGGCGCAAGAAAAACTGTTTTTT.

This clone occurred once. The V gene is TRBV7-2, the J gene TRBJ2-2; TRBD2 matches at 7 bases. CDR1 and CDR2 (germline): SGHTA, FQGNSA. The CDR3 is made up of 16 amino acids. Trimming cost V 4 bases and J 7 bases; bases outside gene matches: 12. CDR3 DNA: TGTGCCAGCAGCTGGACGGCAGGGAGGGCGATCGGGGAGCTGTTTTTT. Translation gives CASSWTAGRAIGELFF.

The rearrangement joins TRBV7-2 to TRBJ1-5, with unresolved D. V lost 1 base and J 6 bases, leaving 7 bases between the germline ends. This CDR3 is built from 13 residues. From germline, CDR1 is SGHTA and CDR2 FQGNSA. CDR3 DNA: TGTGCCAGCAGCTTAGTCGAGGGTCAGCCCCAGCATTTT. Its protein is CASSLVEGQPQHF.

This clone came up a few times. The genes are TRBV28 and TRBJ2-2; no firm D call. V was pared by 6 bases and J by 3 bases, with 8 bases between. This CDR3 contains 13 residues. Germline V CDR1 and CDR2: MDHEN, SYDVKM. The CDR3 sequence is CASRWQYTGELFF. The DNA of the CDR3 is TGTGCCAGCAGATGGCAATACACCGGGGAGCTGTTTTTT. The full variable domain, completed using reference TRBV28 and TRBJ2-2, is DVKVTQSSRYLVKRTGEKVFLECVQDMDHENMFWYRQDPGLGLRLIYFSYDVKMKEKGDIPEGYSVSREKKERFSLILESASTNQTSMYLCASRWQYTGELFFGEGSRLTVL.

The gene calls are TRBV19 and TRBJ2-7, with TRBD1 as a possible D gene (5 bases). CDR1 and CDR2 from the germline V gene are LNHDA and SQIVND (reference sequence). V lost 1 base, J lost 3 bases, and 16 bases lay in between. CDR3 length equals 16 residues. CDR3 sequence: CASSIASRADSYEQYF. The DNA of the CDR3 is TGTGCCAGTAGTATAGCCAGCAGGGCAGATAGCTACGAGCAGTACTTC.

The V gene is TRBV10-3, the J gene TRBJ1-2; 10 nucleotides match TRBD1. V dropped 3 bases and J dropped 0; count of bases not matched to a gene: 7. The CDR3 is made up of 17 amino acids. CDR1 is ENHRY, CDR2 SYGVKD, per germline. For the CDR3, the DNA is TGTGCCATCAGTGAAGAAGAGGGACAGGGGTCTAACTATGGCTACACCTTC. It yields the protein CAISEEEGQGSNYGYTF.

CDR3 protein: CASSRGDQTANYGYTF. In DNA, the CDR3 is TGCGCCAGCAGCCGAGGCGACCAGACAGCTAACTATGGCTACACCTTC. This chain uses TRBV5-1 with TRBJ1-2; tentative D call: TRBD1 (5 bases). CDR3 length: 16 amino acids. Per germline, CDR1 SGHRS and CDR2 YFSETQ. V gave up 4 bases and J gave up 0 bases, with 16 bases separating them.

This chain links TRBV9 with TRBJ1-2; 11 bases are shared with TRBD1. Unmatched junction bases numbered 6, after V lost 4 bases and J lost 7 bases. The CDR3 extends over 14 amino acids. The germline V gene has CDR1 SGDLS and CDR2 YYNGEE. DNA of the CDR3: TGTGCCAGCAGCCCCCGGGACAGGGGGGGTGGCTACACCTTC. Translation gives CASSPRDRGGGYTF.

The rearrangement joins TRBV19 to TRBJ2-5, with a weak D call TRBD2 (5 bases). The CDR3 length is 13 residues. CDR1 is LNHDA and CDR2 is SQIVND in the germline V gene (reference sequence). V lost 7 bases and J lost 2, with 11 bases in between. This CDR3 reads CASTSSAQETQYF. The CDR3 DNA reads as TGTGCCAGTACTAGCAGCGCACAAGAGACCCAGTACTTC.

The rearrangement links TRBV28 to TRBJ2-3; TRBD1 agrees at 9 bases. CDR3 length: 14 amino acids. Per germline, CDR1 MDHEN and CDR2 SYDVKM. With V trimmed by 8 bases and J by 0 bases, 3 bases remained unmatched. CDR3 sequence: CASGGQGSTDTQYF. CDR3 bases: TGTGCCAGCGGCGGACAGGGGAGCACAGATACGCAGTATTTT. The variable domain in full, completed from reference TRBV28 and TRBJ2-3, reads DVKVTQSSRYLVKRTGEKVFLECVQDMDHENMFWYRQDPGLGLRLIYFSYDVKMKEKGDIPEGYSVSREKKERFSLILESASTNQTSMYLCASGGQGSTDTQYFGPGTRLTVL.

Worth noting for this clone: The identical CDR3 is also encoded by other nucleotide sequences in the sample. The chain carries TRBV19 and TRBJ2-2; 8 nucleotides agree with TRBD1. The germline gives CDR1 LNHDA, CDR2 SQIVND (reference sequence). V shed 4 bases, J shed 4 bases, and the junction held 2 bases outside the gene matches. CDR3 length: 14 amino acids. CDR3 coding DNA: TGTGCCAGTAGTAAACAGGGGGGCACCGGGGAGCTGTTTTTT. As protein: CASSKQGGTGELFF.

The V call is TRBV19, the J call TRBJ1-6; TRBD1 matches at 9 bases. This CDR3 contains 15 residues. V gave up 4 bases and J gave up 6 bases; unmatched junction bases: 4. Germline CDR1 LNHDA, CDR2 SQIVND (reference sequence). CDR3 bases: TGTGCCAGTAGTACCGGGACAGGGCTTAATTCACCCCTCCACTTT. Its translation: CASSTGTGLNSPLHF.

The chain is built from TRBV30 and TRBJ2-7; D possibly corresponds to TRBD1 (6 bases). Germline V CDR1 and CDR2: GTSNPN, SVGIG (reference sequence). V lost 8 bases and J lost 0, with 11 bases in between. The CDR3 is 12 amino acids. The CDR3 sequence is CAQGDNSYEQYF. CDR3 coding DNA: TGTGCCCAAGGGGACAACTCCTACGAGCAGTACTTC.

The rearrangement uses TRBV18 and TRBJ2-7; 8 bases are shared with TRBD2. V shed 3 bases, J shed 5 bases, and the junction held 12 bases outside the gene matches. The length of the CDR3 is 16 residues. Per germline, CDR1 KGHSH and CDR2 LQKENI. DNA for the CDR3: TGTGCCAGCTCACCGAAGGAAGCGGGAGTATCGGACGAGCAGTACTTC. Its protein product is CASSPKEAGVSDEQYF.